These 5 T cell receptor beta chains were sequenced from one sample in a study of cytomegalovirus exposure and HLA in healthy donors (dated by TCRdb to 2016 to 2017). The library was built by means of the immunoSEQ multiplex PCR assay. In its TCRdb copy, this immuneACCESS table keeps in-frame sequences only and misses some clones. Where compared with another copy, unresolved V genes explain less than half of these, and the others have no known cause. The sample includes approximately 180,000 clones, with about nine tenths observed a single time. The ten biggest clones cover 2.7% of the sample. The sequenced material came from PBMCs. These receptors all stem from a man between 18 and 29 years old in good health and CMV-seropositive.

CDR3 amino acids: CASSTGVTEAFF. As DNA, the CDR3 is TGTGCCAGCAGCACAGGGGTCACTGAAGCTTTCTTT. The chain joins TRBV6-5 to TRBJ1-1; 7 bases are shared with TRBD1. The germline V gene encodes CDR1 MNHEY and CDR2 SVGAGI. V was pared by 6 bases and J by 4 bases, with 2 bases of the junction left unmatched. The CDR3 runs to 12 residues.

The chain is built from TRBV6-6 and TRBJ2-1; tentative D call: TRBD2 (6 bases). The V end lost 11 bases, the J end lost 1 base, and 9 bases lay between the germline ends. The CDR3 is 12 residues long. CDR1 and CDR2 (germline): MNHNY, SVGAGI (reference sequence). The CDR3, as DNA: TGTGCCGGAGGGGTTTCCTACAATGAGCAGTTCTTC. Amino acids: CAGGVSYNEQFF.

V and J are TRBV9 and TRBJ2-3; 9 bases match TRBD1. The CDR3 covers 14 residues. The junction had 2 bases not matched to a gene; V was cut back by 3 bases and J by 3 bases. Germline values: CDR1 SGDLS, CDR2 YYNGEE. This CDR3 is CASSAQGATDTQYF. CDR3 sequence (DNA): TGTGCCAGCAGCGCACAGGGGGCAACAGATACGCAGTATTTT.

The chain links TRBV10-1 to TRBJ1-4; TRBD1 matches 10 bases. Unmatched junction bases numbered 14, after V lost 0 bases and J lost 10 bases. The CDR3 is 18 amino acids. Germline loops: CDR1 WNHNN, CDR2 SYGVQD (reference sequence). CDR3 in amino acids: CASSESLDRGRGRVKLFF. Here the CDR3 DNA reads TGCGCCAGCAGTGAGTCGTTGGACAGGGGGAGGGGCAGGGTAAAACTGTTTTTT.

The gene calls are TRBV15 and TRBJ1-4, with no clear D. The germline V gene has CDR1 LNHNV and CDR2 YYDKDF (reference sequence). Between the trimmed V and J ends, which lost 4 bases and 9 bases, there was a span of 18 bases. The CDR3 has 15 residues. The CDR3 protein is CATSTPGRGVKKLFF. CDR3 sequence (DNA): TGTGCCACCAGCACCCCGGGGAGAGGAGTAAAAAAACTGTTTTTT.